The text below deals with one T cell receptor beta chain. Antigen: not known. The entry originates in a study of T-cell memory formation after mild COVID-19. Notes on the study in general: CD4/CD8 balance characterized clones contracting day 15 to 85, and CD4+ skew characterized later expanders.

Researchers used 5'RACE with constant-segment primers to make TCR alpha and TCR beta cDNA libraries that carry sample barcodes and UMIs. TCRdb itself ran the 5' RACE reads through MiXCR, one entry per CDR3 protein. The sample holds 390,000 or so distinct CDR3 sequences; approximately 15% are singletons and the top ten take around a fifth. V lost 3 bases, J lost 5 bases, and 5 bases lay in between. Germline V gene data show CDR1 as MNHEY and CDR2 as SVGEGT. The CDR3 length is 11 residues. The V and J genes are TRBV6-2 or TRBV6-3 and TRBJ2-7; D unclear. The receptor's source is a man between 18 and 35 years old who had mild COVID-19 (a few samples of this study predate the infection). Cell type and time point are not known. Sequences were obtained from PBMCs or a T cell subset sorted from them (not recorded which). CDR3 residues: CASSYVHEQYF. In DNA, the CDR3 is TGTGCCAGCAGTTATGTCCACGAGCAGTACTTC.